The sequence of this T cell receptor (beta chain) was determined in a study of blood T cell repertoires in COVID-19. Looking at the study overall: Samples representing acute and convalescent COVID-19 were sourced from the United States, Italy and Spain. T cells, B-cell-depleted T cells, or PBMCs provided the cDNA or gDNA that served as material.

Recovered status applied to Cohort 3 donors who had two consecutive negative PCRs. It also applied to those with clearance or with symptom resolution. Produced via immunoSEQ multiplex PCR; TCRdb's table is partial and in-frame only. Seen here are 200,000 to 250,000 clones, roughly four fifths observed once, and the top ten hold 1.8%. The germline V gene encodes CDR1 SEHNR and CDR2 FQNEAQ (reference sequence). Unmatched junction bases numbered 10, after V lost 3 bases and J lost 0 bases. This CDR3 is built from 17 residues. The clonotype comes from a man in his 60s who had recovered from COVID-19. The V call is TRBV7-9, the J call TRBJ1-2; 7 bases agree with TRBD1. The sequencing sample was made of PBMCs or T cells enriched from blood (not recorded which). The CDR3 DNA reads as TGTGCCAGCAGCTTCCTGACAGGGCGGTCTACTAACTATGGCTACACCTTC. Translation: CASSFLTGRSTNYGYTF.